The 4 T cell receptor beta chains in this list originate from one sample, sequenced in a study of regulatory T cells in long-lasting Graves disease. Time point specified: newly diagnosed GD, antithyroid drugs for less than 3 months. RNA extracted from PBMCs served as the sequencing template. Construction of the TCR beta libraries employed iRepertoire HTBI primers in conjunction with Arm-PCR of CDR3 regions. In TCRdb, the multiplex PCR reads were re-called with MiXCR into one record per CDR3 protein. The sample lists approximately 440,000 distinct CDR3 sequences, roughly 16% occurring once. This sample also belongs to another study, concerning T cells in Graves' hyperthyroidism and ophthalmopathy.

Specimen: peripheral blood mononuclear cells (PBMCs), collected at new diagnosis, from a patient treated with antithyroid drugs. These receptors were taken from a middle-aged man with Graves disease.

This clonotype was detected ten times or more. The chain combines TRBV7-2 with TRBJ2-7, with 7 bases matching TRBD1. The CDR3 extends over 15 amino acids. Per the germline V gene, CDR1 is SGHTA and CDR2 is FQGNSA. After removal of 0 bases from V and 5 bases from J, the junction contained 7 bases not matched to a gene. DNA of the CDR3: TGTGCCAGCAGCTTAGCCGGGACAGTCCACCACGAGCAGTACTTC. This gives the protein CASSLAGTVHHEQYF.

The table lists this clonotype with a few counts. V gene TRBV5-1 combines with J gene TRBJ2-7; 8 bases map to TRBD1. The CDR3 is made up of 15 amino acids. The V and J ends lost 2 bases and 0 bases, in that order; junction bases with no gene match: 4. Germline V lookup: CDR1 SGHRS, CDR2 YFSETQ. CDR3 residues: CASSFGQGVSYEQYF. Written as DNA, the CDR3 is TGCGCCAGCAGCTTTGGACAGGGTGTCTCCTACGAGCAGTACTTC.

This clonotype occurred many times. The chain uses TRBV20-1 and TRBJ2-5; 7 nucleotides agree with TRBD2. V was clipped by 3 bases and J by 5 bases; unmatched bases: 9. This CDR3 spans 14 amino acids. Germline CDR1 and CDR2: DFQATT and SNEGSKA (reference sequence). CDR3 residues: CSARIHGGGETQYF. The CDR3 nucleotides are TGCAGTGCTAGGATCCATGGGGGGGGGGAGACCCAGTACTTC.

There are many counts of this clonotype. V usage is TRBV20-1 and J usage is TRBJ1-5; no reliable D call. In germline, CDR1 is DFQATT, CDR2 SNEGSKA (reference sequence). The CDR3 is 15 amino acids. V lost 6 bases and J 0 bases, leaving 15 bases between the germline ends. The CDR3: CSAALPRSSNQPQHF. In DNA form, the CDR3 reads TGCAGTGCAGCTCTCCCCAGGAGTAGCAATCAGCCCCAGCATTTT.